These T cell receptor beta chains were read from a single sample in a study of OX40 agonist ivuxolimab in advanced cancers. Assay: immunoSEQ multiplex PCR; the TCRdb copy retains only in-frame clones and omits some. The sample holds fewer than 95,000 clones, 80% to 95% seen once. The sequencing used CD4+ or CD8+ T cells sorted from blood, collected in a trial of the OX40 agonist ivuxolimab. These TCRs come from an adult with an advanced solid tumor such as melanoma, head and neck, liver or kidney cancer. Each CDR3 is given without its conserved first and last residue. Each record gives: D gene, J gene, V gene, CDR3 protein. The D gene is left open where the match is weak.

>TRBD2|TRBJ2-1|TRBV13
ASSSRTSGRAMGEQF
>TRBD1|TRBJ2-5|TRBV11-2
ASSLVGRDRRQETQY
>NA|TRBJ2-7|TRBV7-2
ASSWKVQRYEQY
>NA|TRBJ2-7|TRBV5-6
ASSLSGRDSYEQY
>NA|TRBJ2-1|TRBV6-5
ASSQFSGHNEQF
>NA|TRBJ2-7|TRBV7-2
ASSPYNSLDEQY
>TRBD1|TRBJ1-2|TRBV5-1
ASSVTGGDYYGYT
>NA|TRBJ2-1|TRBV7-4
ASSFFLGSYNEQF
>NA|TRBJ2-5|TRBV10-1
ASSESTRFQETQY
>NA|TRBJ2-5|TRBV29-1
SALIRGSQETQY
>TRBD2|TRBJ2-7|TRBV27
ATSGGETYEQY
>NA|TRBJ2-7|TRBV27
ASSLTGSLREQY
>NA|TRBJ1-1|TRBV19
ASSIRLGTEAF
>TRBD2|TRBJ2-3|TRBV10-1
ASSGASGSKGTDTQY
>NA|TRBJ1-6|TRBV6-6
ASSSEGVGDSPLH
>NA|TRBJ1-2|TRBV12-5
ASGLGTGYYGYT
>TRBD1|TRBJ2-7|TRBV5-1
ASSPGTGGYYEQY
>NA|TRBJ2-2|TRBV30
AWRVGGELF
>NA|TRBJ1-1|TRBV2
ATLGLGAF
>NA|TRBJ1-5|TRBV19
ASRDSGPNQPQH
>TRBD1|TRBJ2-5|TRBV2
ASSSDRPQETQY
>NA|TRBJ2-4|TRBV5-6
ASSKLNRVENIQY
>TRBD1|TRBJ2-7|TRBV10-3
AISESLSDRGNYEQY
>TRBD1|TRBJ1-4|TRBV9
ASSVGDRAGNEKLF
>TRBD1|TRBJ1-2|TRBV4-1
ASSQSAGGDYYGYT
>TRBD2|TRBJ2-7|TRBV10-3
AISDPRTSSSYEQY
>TRBD2|TRBJ2-7|TRBV4-3
ASSQPPSETSRDYYEQY
>NA|TRBJ1-4|TRBV6-5
ASSYSRAATNEKLF
>TRBD1|TRBJ1-2|TRBV11-3
ASSLEHRGRTGYT
>NA|TRBJ1-2|TRBV30
AWSSGSIYGYT
>NA|TRBJ2-1|TRBV5-1
ASSLSRPNNEQF
>NA|TRBJ1-2|TRBV6-1
ASSGPTGLGYGYT
>NA|TRBJ2-3|TRBV5-1
ASSDVPDTQY
>NA|TRBJ2-1|TRBV4-1
ASSQDARGGTEQF
>NA|TRBJ2-7|TRBV7-3
ASSLTYGSSYEQY
>NA|TRBJ1-1|TRBV7-7
ASSRRMDTEAF
>TRBD1|TRBJ2-1|TRBV6-5
ASSWGTGGNEQF
>NA|TRBJ1-4|TRBV6-5
ASSDGFNEKLF
>NA|TRBJ1-2|TRBV6-1
ASSELFGSNYGYT
>TRBD1|TRBJ1-2|TRBV4-1
ASSQGTGVAIYGYT
>NA|TRBJ1-2|TRBV29-1
SVEGRAGSLLNYGYT
>NA|TRBJ1-1|TRBV6-5
ASTLSGRGTEAF
>NA|TRBJ2-3|TRBV13
ASSLGGHRVTDTQY
>TRBD1|TRBJ2-7|TRBV4-2
ASSARTGSYEQY
>TRBD2|TRBJ2-3|TRBV2
ASRAGSKDTQY
>NA|NA|TRBV13
ASSLGRDIYEQY